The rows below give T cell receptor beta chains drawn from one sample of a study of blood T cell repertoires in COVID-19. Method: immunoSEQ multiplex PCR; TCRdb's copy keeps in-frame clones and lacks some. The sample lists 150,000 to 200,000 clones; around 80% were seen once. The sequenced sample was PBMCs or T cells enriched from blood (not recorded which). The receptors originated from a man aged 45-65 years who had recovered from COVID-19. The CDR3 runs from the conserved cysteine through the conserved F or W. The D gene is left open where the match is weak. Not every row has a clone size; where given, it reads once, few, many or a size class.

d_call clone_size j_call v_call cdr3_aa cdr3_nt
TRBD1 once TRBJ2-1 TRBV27 CASSFGQGTYNEQFF TGTGCCAGCAGTTTCGGACAGGGTACCTACAATGAGCAGTTCTTC
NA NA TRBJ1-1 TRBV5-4 CASSPGGVNTEAFF TGTGCCAGCAGCCCTGGAGGCGTGAACACTGAAGCTTTCTTT
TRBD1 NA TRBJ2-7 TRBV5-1 CASSLVQGLSSYEQYF TGCGCCAGCAGCTTGGTACAGGGGTTAAGCTCCTACGAGCAGTACTTC
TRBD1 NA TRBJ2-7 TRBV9 CASSVAGQGSYEQYF TGTGCCAGCAGCGTCGCAGGACAGGGATCCTACGAGCAGTACTTC
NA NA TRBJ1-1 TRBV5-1 CASSSRAAGKNTEAFF TGCGCCAGCAGCTCTCGGGCGGCGGGAAAGAACACTGAAGCTTTCTTT
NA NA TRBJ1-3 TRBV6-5 CASSLTGSSGNTIYF TGTGCCAGCAGTTTAACAGGGAGCTCTGGAAACACCATATATTTT
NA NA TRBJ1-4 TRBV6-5 CASSRGGTDEKLFF TGTGCCAGCAGCCGGGGGGGAACTGATGAAAAACTGTTTTTT
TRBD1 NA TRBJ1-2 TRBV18 CASSPAGTGTYGYTF TGTGCCAGCTCACCCGCCGGGACAGGGACCTATGGCTACACCTTC
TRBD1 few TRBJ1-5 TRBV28 CASDIRGRGYSNQPQHF TGTGCCAGTGACATCAGGGGGAGAGGATATAGCAATCAGCCCCAGCATTTT
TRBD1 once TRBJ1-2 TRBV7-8 CASSSDRNGGYTF TGTGCCAGCAGCTCGGACAGGAATGGTGGCTACACCTTC
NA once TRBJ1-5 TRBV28 CASSFGSAGNQPQHF TGTGCCAGCAGTTTCGGATCGGCGGGCAATCAGCCCCAGCATTTT
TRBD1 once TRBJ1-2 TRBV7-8 CASRLQGAGGYTF TGTGCCAGCAGACTACAGGGGGCGGGCGGCTACACCTTC
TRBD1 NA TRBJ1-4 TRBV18 CASSPRGTGTATNEKLFF TGTGCCAGCTCACCACGAGGGACAGGGACTGCAACTAATGAAAAACTGTTTTTT
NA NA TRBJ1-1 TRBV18 CASSPLRTLRTEAFF TGTGCCAGCTCACCGTTAAGAACCTTGCGGACTGAAGCTTTCTTT
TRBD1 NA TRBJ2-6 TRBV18 CASPNRGTGANVLTF TGTGCCAGCCCTAACAGGGGGACCGGGGCCAACGTCCTGACTTTC
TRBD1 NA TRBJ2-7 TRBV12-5 CASGPQGPYEQYF TGTGCTAGTGGTCCACAGGGGCCCTACGAGCAGTACTTC
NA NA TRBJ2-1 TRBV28 CASSLRLGSEQFF TGTGCCAGCAGTTTACGGCTCGGGTCTGAGCAGTTCTTC
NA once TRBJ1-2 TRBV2 CASRDLAFIGYTF TGTGCCAGCAGGGACTTAGCTTTCATCGGCTACACCTTC
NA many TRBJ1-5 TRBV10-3 CAISNRVSEPQHF TGTGCCATCAGCAACAGGGTTAGTGAGCCCCAGCATTTT
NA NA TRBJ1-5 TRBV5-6 CASSLLQGNQPQHF TGTGCCAGCAGCTTACTGCAGGGCAATCAGCCCCAGCATTTT
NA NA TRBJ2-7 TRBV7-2 CASSVAYEQYF TGTGCCAGCAGCGTCGCCTACGAGCAGTACTTC
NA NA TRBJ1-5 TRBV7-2 CASSLAEGSSNQPQHF TGTGCCAGCAGCTTAGCGGAGGGTTCAAGCAATCAGCCCCAGCATTTT
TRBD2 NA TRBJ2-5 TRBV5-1 CASSLGASGQETQYF TGCGCCAGCAGCTTGGGGGCTAGCGGGCAAGAGACCCAGTACTTC
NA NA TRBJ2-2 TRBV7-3 CASSSNRRGPGELFF TGTGCCAGCAGCTCTAACCGGCGGGGGCCCGGGGAGCTGTTTTTT
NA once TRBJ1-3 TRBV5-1 CASSLAAGPGNTIYF TGCGCCAGCAGCTTGGCCGCAGGGCCTGGAAACACCATATATTTT
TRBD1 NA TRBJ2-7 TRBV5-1 CASSSRGPDEQYF TGCGCCAGCAGCTCAAGGGGGCCCGACGAGCAGTACTTC
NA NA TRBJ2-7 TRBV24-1 CATSDCGTDAYEQYF TGTGCCACCAGTGATTGCGGGACTGACGCCTACGAGCAGTACTTC
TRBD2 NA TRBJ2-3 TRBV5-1 CASSLGLAGGSNTDTQYF TGCGCCAGCAGCTTAGGACTAGCGGGGGGATCCAACACAGATACGCAGTATTTT
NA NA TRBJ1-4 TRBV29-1 CSVVRQTNEKLFF TGCAGCGTTGTCAGGCAGACAAATGAAAAACTGTTTTTT
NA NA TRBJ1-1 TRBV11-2 CASSPGVGKGTEAFF TGTGCCAGCAGCCCGGGGGTGGGGAAGGGCACTGAAGCTTTCTTT
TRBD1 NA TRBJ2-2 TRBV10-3 CAISESRTGGNTGELFF TGTGCCATCAGTGAGTCTCGGACAGGGGGCAACACCGGGGAGCTGTTTTTT
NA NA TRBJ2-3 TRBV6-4 CASSDGTTDTQYF TGTGCCAGCAGCGATGGCACCACAGATACGCAGTATTTT
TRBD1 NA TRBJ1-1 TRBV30 CAWSLDRGTEAFF TGTGCCTGGAGCTTGGACAGGGGGACTGAAGCTTTCTTT
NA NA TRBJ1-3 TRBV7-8 CASSLGGRVGGNTIYF TGTGCCAGCAGCTTAGGGGGCAGGGTGGGAGGAAACACCATATATTTT
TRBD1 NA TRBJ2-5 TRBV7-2 CASSQLQGIGTQYF TGTGCCAGCAGCCAACTACAGGGGATTGGGACCCAGTACTTC
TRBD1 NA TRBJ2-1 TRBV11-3 CASRGQGVGEQFF TGTGCCAGCAGGGGACAGGGGGTGGGTGAGCAGTTCTTC
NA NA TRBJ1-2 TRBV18 CASSPPLQNYGYTF TGTGCCAGCTCACCACCGCTGCAGAACTATGGCTACACCTTC
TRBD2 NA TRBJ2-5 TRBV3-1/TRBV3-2 CASRLLGRGGGQETQYF TGTGCCAGCAGACTTTTGGGCCGCGGGGGAGGCCAAGAGACCCAGTACTTC
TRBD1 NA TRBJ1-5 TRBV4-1 CASSQELLQGFNQPQHF TGCGCCAGCAGCCAAGAATTACTACAGGGGTTCAATCAGCCCCAGCATTTT
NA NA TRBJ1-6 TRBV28 CASSLIFAGNNSPLHF TGTGCCAGCAGTTTAATCTTTGCGGGCAATAATTCACCCCTCCACTTT
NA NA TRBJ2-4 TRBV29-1 CSGGEGGLAKNIQYF TGCAGCGGAGGGGAGGGGGGACTAGCCAAAAACATTCAGTACTTC
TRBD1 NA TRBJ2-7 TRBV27 CASGGSRGVAYEQYF TGTGCCTCAGGGGGAAGTAGGGGAGTGGCCTACGAGCAGTACTTC
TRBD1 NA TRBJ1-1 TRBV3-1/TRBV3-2 CASSQEAGGTEAFF TGTGCCAGCAGCCAAGAAGCAGGGGGGACTGAAGCTTTCTTT
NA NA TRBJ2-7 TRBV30 CAGLAPSSYEQYF TGTGCCGGTCTAGCGCCGAGCTCCTACGAGCAGTACTTC
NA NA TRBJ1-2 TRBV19 CASSPDRQGYGYTF TGTGCCAGTAGTCCAGACAGGCAAGGCTATGGCTACACCTTC
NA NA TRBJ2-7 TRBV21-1 CASSKESGGSYEQYF TGTGCCAGCAGCAAAGAATCGGGGGGATCCTACGAGCAGTACTTC
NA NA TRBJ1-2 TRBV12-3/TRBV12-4 CASSLEGYGYTF TGTGCCAGCAGTTTAGAGGGGTATGGCTACACCTTC
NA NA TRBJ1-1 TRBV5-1 CASSWDPGERTEAFF TGCGCCAGCAGCTGGGATCCAGGGGAAAGGACTGAAGCTTTCTTT
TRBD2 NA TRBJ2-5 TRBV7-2 CASSSRGGGIWETQYF TGTGCCAGCAGCTCAAGAGGCGGGGGGATATGGGAGACCCAGTACTTC
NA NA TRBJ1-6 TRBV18 CASSAGIANSPLHF TGTGCCAGCTCGGCGGGGATTGCTAATTCACCCCTCCACTTT
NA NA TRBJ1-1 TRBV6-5 CASSYAGLGNTEAFF TGTGCCAGCAGTTATGCAGGGCTCGGGAACACTGAAGCTTTCTTT
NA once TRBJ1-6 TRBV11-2 CASSLQGSPLHF TGTGCCAGCAGCTTACAGGGGTCACCCCTCCACTTT
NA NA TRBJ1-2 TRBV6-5 CASSSPAGYGYTF TGTGCCAGCTCTAGTCCTGCTGGCTATGGCTACACCTTC
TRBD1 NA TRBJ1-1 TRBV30 CAWSADRGVTEAFF TGTGCCTGGAGTGCGGACAGGGGGGTCACTGAAGCTTTCTTT